The 18 T cell receptor beta chains below come from one sample, sequenced in a study of blood T cell repertoires in COVID-19. Using immunoSEQ multiplex PCR, the repertoire was profiled, and TCRdb retains in-frame clones only, with some absent. The table lists about 88,000 clones, about nine tenths of them singletons. Source material: peripheral blood. Receptors originate from a human donor with active COVID-19. The donor label of this sample is uncertain.

V is TRBV5-6 and J is TRBJ2-5; TRBD1 matches 11 bases. Germline V gives CDR1 SGHDT, CDR2 YYEEEE. The CDR3 consists of 16 residues. V lost 4 bases, J lost 2 bases, and 7 bases stayed unmatched. The CDR3 sequence: CASSPGTGGKQETQYF. DNA of the CDR3: TGTGCCAGCAGCCCAGGGACAGGGGGGAAACAAGAGACCCAGTACTTC.

This clone has only a few counts. The chain employs TRBV29-1 and TRBJ1-2; 9 nucleotides agree with TRBD1. The CDR3 is 13 amino acids. Trimming took 7 bases from V and 7 from J; bases not matched to a gene: 10. The germline gives CDR1 SQVTM, CDR2 ANQGSEA. The CDR3 spells CSASDRGGSGYTF. DNA of the CDR3: TGCAGCGCATCGGACAGGGGAGGCTCTGGCTACACCTTC.

The chain links TRBV6-6 to TRBJ2-7; tentative D call: TRBD1 (8 bases). V lost 6 bases and J 0 bases, leaving 12 bases between the germline ends. Germline V gives CDR1 MNHNY, CDR2 SVGAGI (reference sequence). The CDR3 is 14 amino acids. The CDR3 is CASRQGGSSYEQYF. The CDR3, as DNA: TGTGCCAGCAGACAGGGGGGGAGCTCCTACGAGCAGTACTTC.

The chain joins TRBV28 to TRBJ2-1, with TRBD2 as a possible D gene (5 bases). CDR3 length: 12 amino acids. With 8 bases removed from V and 14 bases from J, the gap between germline ends came to 19 bases. Germline V gene data show CDR1 as MDHEN and CDR2 as SYDVKM. CDR3 in amino acids: CASVGGEFGKFF. The CDR3 DNA reads TGTGCCAGCGTGGGTGGGGAGTTTGGGAAGTTCTTC.

This chain links TRBV9 with TRBJ1-1, with 11 bases lining up with TRBD1. This CDR3 spans 16 amino acids. Germline lookup yields CDR1 SGDLS and CDR2 YYNGEE. The J segment lost 4 bases and the V segment lost 2 bases, leaving 7 bases of the junction unmatched. The DNA for the CDR3 is TGTGCCAGCAGCGTCGGACAGGGGGCAGGCGTCACTGAAGCTTTCTTT. Protein sequence: CASSVGQGAGVTEAFF.

This chain connects TRBV21-1 to TRBJ2-7; TRBD2, the table's D call, was not compared with the DNA. TRBV21-1 is designated a pseudogene. The CDR3 is 15 amino acids. The CDR3 coding sequence is TGTGCCAGCAGTATTCCGGGACTTAGCTCCTACGAGCAGTACTTC. Encoded protein: CASSIPGLSSYEQYF.

This chain uses TRBV7-9 with TRBJ1-2; D ambiguous. This CDR3 spans 14 amino acids. The germline gives CDR1 SEHNR, CDR2 FQNEAQ (reference sequence). Trimming pared 2 bases from V and 4 bases from J, leaving 11 bases between. CDR3 in amino acids: CASSLPGISYGYTF. The CDR3 DNA reads as TGTGCCAGCAGCTTACCCGGGATCAGCTATGGCTACACCTTC.

V is TRBV24-1 and J is TRBJ2-7; 7 bases agree with TRBD2. The CDR3 has 16 residues. CDR1 is KGHDR, CDR2 SFDVKD, per germline. Trimming at V came to 3 bases and at J to 0 bases, leaving 7 bases not matched to a gene. CDR3 DNA: TGTGCCACCAGTGATAATTCACGGGGGGTCTCCTACGAGCAGTACTTC. Translated, it gives CATSDNSRGVSYEQYF.

V usage is TRBV7-2 and J usage is TRBJ1-3; TRBD1 agrees at 7 bases. Trimming at V came to 2 bases and at J to 4 bases, leaving 5 bases not matched to a gene. The CDR3 totals 15 residues. Per the germline V gene, CDR1 is SGHTA and CDR2 is FQGNSA. The DNA of the CDR3 is TGTGCCAGCAGCTTACTCGCAGGGGGAGGAAACACCATATATTTT. This encodes CASSLLAGGGNTIYF.

This clone was picked up a small number of times. The V gene is TRBV19, the J gene TRBJ1-3; no clear D. With 3 bases removed from V and 0 bases from J, the gap between germline ends came to 9 bases. CDR1 is LNHDA and CDR2 is SQIVND in the germline V gene (reference sequence). CDR3 length: 15 residues. The CDR3 sequence: CASSIRRDSGNTIYF. CDR3 coding DNA: TGTGCCAGTAGTATCCGGCGGGACTCTGGAAACACCATATATTTT. The full variable domain, its missing parts supplied by reference TRBV19 and TRBJ1-3, is DGGITQSPKYLFRKEGQNVTLSCEQNLNHDAMYWYRQDPGQGLRLIYYSQIVNDFQKGDIAEGYSVSREKKESFPLTVTSAQKNPTAFYLCASSIRRDSGNTIYFGEGSWLTVV.

This clone was seen a single time. The CDR3 DNA sequence: TGTGCCAGCTCACCATCTCCTCCCAGGCCCGGAAACACCATATATTTT. Translating it yields CASSPSPPRPGNTIYF. The J gene is TRBJ1-3, the V gene TRBV18, with D hard to call. Germline V gene sequence: CDR1 KGHSH, CDR2 LQKENI. The CDR3 has 16 residues. V was clipped by 2 bases and J by 4 bases, with 15 bases between them.

The genes are TRBV7-9 and TRBJ2-3; D is possibly TRBD1 (6 bases). CDR3 length: 16 residues. The germline V and J ends were trimmed by 7 bases and 3 bases, with 20 bases remaining between them. Looked up from germline, CDR1 is SEHNR and CDR2 is FQNEAQ (reference sequence). CDR3 in DNA: TGTGCCAGCACCGTAACTTGGGGGCTGCCGACAGATACGCAGTATTTT. Residues: CASTVTWGLPTDTQYF.

V and J are TRBV19 and TRBJ2-3, with D perhaps matching TRBD1 (6 bases). V lost 4 bases, J lost 6 bases, and 14 bases lay in between. CDR1 and CDR2 (germline): LNHDA, SQIVND (reference sequence). This CDR3 contains 14 residues. The CDR3 loop is CASSREQGADTQYF. CDR3 bases: TGTGCCAGTAGTAGGGAACAGGGCGCGGATACGCAGTATTTT.

The CDR3 bases are TGTGCCAGCAGCTATGCGGGGGGGCGTGCCCATGAGCAGTTCTTC. Protein product: CASSYAGGRAHEQFF. This chain connects TRBV5-4 to TRBJ2-1; 9 bases are shared with TRBD2. The CDR3 consists of 15 residues. The germline V gene has CDR1 SGHNT and CDR2 YYREEE (reference sequence). V trimming: 3 bases; J trimming: 8 bases; junction bases outside the gene matches: 9.

The chain carries TRBV19 and TRBJ1-5; 8 bases agree with TRBD1. The germline gives CDR1 LNHDA, CDR2 SQIVND (reference sequence). Trimming took 5 bases from V and 3 from J; bases not matched to a gene: 12. The CDR3 covers 17 residues. In nucleotides, the CDR3 is TGTGCCAGTAGTCACTATGACAGGGGCGATATCAATCAGCCCCAGCATTTT. Protein: CASSHYDRGDINQPQHF. The whole variable domain, filled in from reference TRBV19 and TRBJ1-5, reads DGGITQSPKYLFRKEGQNVTLSCEQNLNHDAMYWYRQDPGQGLRLIYYSQIVNDFQKGDIAEGYSVSREKKESFPLTVTSAQKNPTAFYLCASSHYDRGDINQPQHFGDGTRLSIL.

Only one count was recorded for this clone. V gene TRBV5-6 combines with J gene TRBJ1-6, with D uncertain. Per the germline V gene, CDR1 is SGHDT and CDR2 is YYEEEE. The V end lost 4 bases, the J end lost 0 bases, and 14 bases lay between the germline ends. The CDR3 has 17 residues. CDR3 protein: CASSRGLLSSYNSPLHF. The CDR3 DNA reads TGTGCCAGCAGCCGAGGACTGTTGAGCTCCTATAATTCACCCCTCCACTTT.

This chain links TRBV5-1 with TRBJ2-1; TRBD2 matches at 16 bases. Germline-derived CDR1 and CDR2 are SGHRS and YFSETQ. The CDR3 is 18 amino acids. The V gene end was trimmed by 3 bases and the J gene end by 0 bases; junction bases not matched to a gene: 3. CDR3 loop: CASSWGLAGGPSYNEQFF. As DNA, the CDR3 is TGCGCCAGCAGCTGGGGACTAGCGGGGGGGCCCTCCTACAATGAGCAGTTCTTC.

The CDR3 DNA is TGTGCCAGCAGCCCCGGACTAGCGGGACTTCGGAATACGCAGTATTTT. Amino acids: CASSPGLAGLRNTQYF. V gene TRBV6-2 or TRBV6-3 combines with J gene TRBJ2-3, with TRBD2 matching 12 bases. J was trimmed by 7 bases and V by 6 bases; bases with no gene match: 11. CDR1 and CDR2 (germline): MNHEY, SVGEGT. The CDR3 runs to 16 residues.